This T cell receptor beta chain was obtained from a study of cytomegalovirus exposure and HLA in healthy donors. The study, taken as a whole, reports: Cytomegalovirus association was listed for about 180 TCR beta chains. CMV antigen specificity was confirmed in vitro for three CMV-associated chains. Cytomegalovirus status was reportedly diagnosed by the classifier with high specificity and sensitivity.

Germline values: CDR1 SEHNR, CDR2 FQNEAQ (reference sequence). This CDR3 comprises 16 residues. The V segment lost 5 bases and the J segment 3 bases; nucleotides outside the gene matches: 6. Produced via immunoSEQ multiplex PCR; TCRdb's table is partial and in-frame only. The sample includes about 88,000 clones, around 82% of them seen just once. For this clone: Its antigen remains unidentified.

The gene calls are TRBV7-9 and TRBJ2-3; 12 positions match TRBD2. The clonotype originates from a woman under 30 in good health and CMV-seropositive. Sequencing was done on a sample of PBMCs. CDR3 in DNA: TGTGCCAGCAGCGCTAGCGGGGGGGCCGGAACAGATACGCAGTATTTT. As protein: CASSASGGAGTDTQYF. Complete variable domain (other parts from reference TRBV7-9 and TRBJ2-3): DTGVSQNPRHKITKRGQNVTFRCDPISEHNRLYWYRQTLGQGPEFLTYFQNEAQLEKSRLLSDRFSAERPKGSFSTLEIQRTEQGDSAMYLCASSASGGAGTDTQYFGPGTRLTVL.